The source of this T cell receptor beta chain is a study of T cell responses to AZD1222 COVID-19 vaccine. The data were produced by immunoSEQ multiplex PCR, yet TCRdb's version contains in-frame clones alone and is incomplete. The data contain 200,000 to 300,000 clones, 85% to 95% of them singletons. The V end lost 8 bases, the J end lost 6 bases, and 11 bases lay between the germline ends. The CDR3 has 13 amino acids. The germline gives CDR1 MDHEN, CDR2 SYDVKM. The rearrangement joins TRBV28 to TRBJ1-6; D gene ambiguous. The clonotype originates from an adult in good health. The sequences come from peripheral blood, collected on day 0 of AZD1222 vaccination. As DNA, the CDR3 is TGTGCCAGCTTAGGGTGGGTTAATTCACCCCTCCACTTT. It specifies CASLGWVNSPLHF.